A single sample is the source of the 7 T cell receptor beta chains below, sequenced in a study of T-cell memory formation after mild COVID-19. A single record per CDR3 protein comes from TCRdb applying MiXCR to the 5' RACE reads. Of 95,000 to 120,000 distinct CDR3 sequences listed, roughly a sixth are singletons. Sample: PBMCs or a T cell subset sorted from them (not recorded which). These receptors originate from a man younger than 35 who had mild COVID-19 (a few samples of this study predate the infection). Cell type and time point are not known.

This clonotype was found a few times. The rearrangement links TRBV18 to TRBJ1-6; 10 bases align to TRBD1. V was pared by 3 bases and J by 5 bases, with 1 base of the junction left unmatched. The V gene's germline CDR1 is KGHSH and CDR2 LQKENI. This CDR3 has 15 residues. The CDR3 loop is CASSPGTGDNSPLHF. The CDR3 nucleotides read TGTGCCAGCTCACCCGGGACAGGGGATAATTCACCCCTCCACTTT.

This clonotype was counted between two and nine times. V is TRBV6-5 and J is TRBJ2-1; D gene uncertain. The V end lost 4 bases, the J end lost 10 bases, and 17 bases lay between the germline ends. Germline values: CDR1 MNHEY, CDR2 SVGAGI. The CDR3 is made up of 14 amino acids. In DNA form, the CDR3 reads TGTGCCAGCAGTTCGTCGCTATGGGCCCAGGAGCAGTTCTTC. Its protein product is CASSSSLWAQEQFF.

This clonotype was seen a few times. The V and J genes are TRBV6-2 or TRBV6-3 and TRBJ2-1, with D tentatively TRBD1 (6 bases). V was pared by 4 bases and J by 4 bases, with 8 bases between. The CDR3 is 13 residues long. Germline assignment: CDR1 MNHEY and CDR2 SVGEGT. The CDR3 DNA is TGTGCCAGCAGTTTAAGGGGGTACAATGAGCAGTTCTTC. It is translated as CASSLRGYNEQFF.

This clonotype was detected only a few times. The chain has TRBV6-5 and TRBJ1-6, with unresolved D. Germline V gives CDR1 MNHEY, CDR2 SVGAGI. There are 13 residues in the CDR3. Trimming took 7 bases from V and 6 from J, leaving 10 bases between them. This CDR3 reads CASKGVPNSPLHF. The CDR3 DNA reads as TGTGCCAGCAAAGGAGTGCCTAATTCACCCCTCCACTTT.

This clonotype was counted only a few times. The CDR3 protein is CASSQGTGELFF. The CDR3 DNA follows: TGTGCCAGCAGCCAAGGCACCGGGGAGCTGTTTTTT. This sequence joins TRBV3-1 and TRBJ2-2, with D hard to call. The germline CDR1 and CDR2 sequences are LGHDT and YNNKEL (reference sequence). V was cut by 1 base and J by 4 bases, with 1 base left in between. The CDR3 runs 12 residues. Supplemented by reference TRBV3-1 and TRBJ2-2, the full variable domain reads DTAVSQTPKYLVTQMGNDKSIKCEQNLGHDTMYWYKQDSKKFLKIMFSYNNKELIINETVPNRFSPKSPDKAHLNLHINSLELGDSAVYFCASSQGTGELFFGEGSRLTVL.

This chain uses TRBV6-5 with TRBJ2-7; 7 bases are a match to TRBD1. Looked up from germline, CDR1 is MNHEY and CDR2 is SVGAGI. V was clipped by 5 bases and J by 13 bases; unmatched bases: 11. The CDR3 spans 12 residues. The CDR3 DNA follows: TGTGCCAGCAGTAGTCAACAGGGGCCTCTCTACGTC. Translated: CASSSQQGPLYV.

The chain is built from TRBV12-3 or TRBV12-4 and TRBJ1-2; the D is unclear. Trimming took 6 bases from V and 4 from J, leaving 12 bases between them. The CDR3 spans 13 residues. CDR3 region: CASRPGRLYGYTF. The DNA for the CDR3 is TGTGCCAGCAGACCGGGCCGCCTCTATGGCTACACCTTC.